A selection of T cell receptor beta chains follows, all from one sample in a study of cytomegalovirus exposure and HLA in healthy donors. Repertoires were generated with immunoSEQ multiplex PCR, while TCRdb's copy carries only in-frame clones and drops some. The sample carries tens of thousands of clones, roughly 79% recorded once. Sequencing was performed on PBMCs. These receptor sequences come from a man aged 30 to 39 in good health and CMV-seronegative. The CDR3 runs from the conserved cysteine through the conserved F or W. The order of the fields is D gene, J gene, clone size, V gene, CDR3 protein, CDR3 DNA. D genes are given only for firm matches. Clone size appears in some rows only: once, few, many, or a class for an expanded clone.

TRBD1	TRBJ1-2	.	TRBV5-4	CASSLEGGIYGYTF	TGTGCCAGCAGCTTGGAAGGGGGCATCTATGGCTACACCTTC
TRBD1	TRBJ1-2	.	TRBV7-2	CASSFGTGRYGYTF	TGTGCCAGCAGCTTCGGGACAGGGCGGTATGGCTACACCTTC
.	TRBJ2-1	.	TRBV5-6	CASSLSDGEQFF	TGTGCCAGCAGCTTGAGTGACGGGGAGCAGTTCTTC
.	TRBJ1-2	.	TRBV5-5	CASSLSQANYGYTF	TGTGCCAGCAGCTTGAGCCAGGCTAACTATGGCTACACCTTC
.	TRBJ1-1	.	TRBV18	CASSPTGSAFF	TGTGCCAGCTCACCAACCGGGTCCGCTTTCTTT
.	TRBJ1-5	.	TRBV19	CASSMGRGQPQHF	TGTGCCAGTAGTATGGGAAGGGGTCAGCCCCAGCATTTT
TRBD1	TRBJ1-3	once	TRBV9	CASSKAGGGNTIYF	TGTGCCAGCAGCAAAGCAGGGGGGGGAAACACCATATATTTT
TRBD1	TRBJ1-2	once	TRBV19	CASLGDRYYGYTF	TGTGCCAGCCTTGGGGACAGATACTATGGCTACACCTTC
TRBD2	TRBJ2-1	once	TRBV5-1	CASSVPTSGSGNEQFF	TGCGCCAGCAGCGTCCCGACTAGCGGGAGTGGTAATGAGCAGTTCTTC
.	TRBJ1-2	.	TRBV28	CASLIGGEGWNGYTF	TGTGCCAGTCTAATAGGTGGCGAGGGATGGAATGGCTACACCTTC
TRBD1	TRBJ1-1	.	TRBV5-4	CASSLGQGQFFF	TGTGCCAGCAGCTTAGGACAGGGGCAATTTTTCTTT
TRBD1	TRBJ2-5	.	TRBV6-6	CASSYKAGTGDSTQYF	TGTGCCAGCAGTTACAAAGCGGGGACAGGGGATTCCACCCAGTACTTC
TRBD1	TRBJ1-2	.	TRBV29-1	CSVVGDRILGCGYTF	TGCAGCGTTGTTGGGGACAGGATATTGGGCTGCGGCTACACCTTC
TRBD1	TRBJ1-5	few	TRBV6-1	CASSWQGAAYQPQHF	TGTGCCAGCAGTTGGCAGGGGGCTGCGTATCAGCCCCAGCATTTT
TRBD2	TRBJ2-1	.	TRBV6-5	CASSYSPSGGMNEQFF	TGTGCCAGCAGTTACTCGCCTAGCGGGGGTATGAATGAGCAGTTCTTC
TRBD2	TRBJ2-7	few	TRBV6-5	CASSRGLAIYEQYF	TGTGCCAGCAGCCGCGGACTAGCGATATACGAGCAGTACTTC
.	TRBJ1-2	.	TRBV20-1	CSALDGYGYTF	TGCAGTGCTCTAGACGGCTATGGCTACACCTTC
TRBD1	TRBJ2-1	.	TRBV7-3	CASSFRQGDYEQFF	TGTGCCAGCAGCTTCCGACAGGGGGATTATGAGCAGTTCTTC
TRBD1	TRBJ2-3	.	TRBV11-3	CASSPTGAITDTQYF	TGTGCCAGCAGCCCTACAGGGGCGATCACAGATACGCAGTATTTT
TRBD1	TRBJ2-7	.	TRBV4-3	CASSQDSLTGDEQYF	TGCGCCAGCAGCCAAGATTCGCTGACAGGGGACGAGCAGTACTTC
TRBD1	TRBJ1-2	.	TRBV9	CASSVGIPGQGYGYTF	TGTGCCAGCAGCGTAGGAATTCCGGGACAGGGATACGGCTACACCTTC
TRBD2	TRBJ2-3	.	TRBV5-1	CASKGLAGGVSTDTQYF	TGCGCCAGCAAAGGACTAGCGGGGGGGGTTAGCACAGATACGCAGTATTTT
.	TRBJ1-3	.	TRBV7-2	CASRATLSGNTIYF	TGTGCCAGCAGGGCGACTCTCTCTGGAAACACCATATATTTT
TRBD2	TRBJ2-1	.	TRBV7-6	CASSSGLAGGHEQFF	TGTGCCAGCAGCTCGGGACTAGCGGGAGGCCATGAGCAGTTCTTC
TRBD1	TRBJ1-1	.	TRBV27	CASSSGHRGPEAFF	TGTGCCAGCAGTTCAGGACACAGGGGCCCTGAAGCTTTCTTT
.	TRBJ1-2	.	TRBV5-6	CASSLSLGPLGYGYTF	TGTGCCAGCAGCCTATCGTTGGGGCCTCTGGGCTATGGCTACACCTTC
TRBD2	TRBJ2-7	.	TRBV11-2	CASRLVGGTSGAYEQYF	TGTGCCAGCAGGTTGGTCGGAGGGACTAGCGGGGCTTACGAGCAGTACTTC
.	TRBJ2-5	.	TRBV19	CASSIAGAETQYF	TGTGCCAGTAGTATAGCAGGGGCAGAGACCCAGTACTTC
TRBD1	TRBJ2-7	.	TRBV5-1	CASSRGQGKYEQYF	TGCGCCAGCAGCCGAGGACAGGGGAAGTACGAGCAGTACTTC
TRBD2	TRBJ2-1	once	TRBV7-3	CASSPRSGRSYNEQFF	TGTGCCAGCAGCCCAAGAAGCGGGAGATCCTACAATGAGCAGTTCTTC
TRBD1	TRBJ1-3	.	TRBV4-1	CASSQLVGQGVGNTIYF	TGCGCCAGCAGCCAACTCGTCGGACAGGGAGTGGGAAACACCATATATTTT
TRBD2	TRBJ2-1	.	TRBV27	CASSGSGGARNEQFF	TGTGCCAGCAGTGGGAGCGGGGGGGCCCGCAATGAGCAGTTCTTC
TRBD2	TRBJ2-3	.	TRBV5-4	CASSVAGVSSDTQYF	TGTGCCAGCAGTGTGGCGGGAGTCTCCTCAGATACGCAGTATTTT
.	TRBJ1-1	.	TRBV6-4	CASSASPGTEAFF	TGTGCCAGCAGTGCCAGCCCCGGGACTGAAGCTTTCTTT
.	TRBJ2-3	.	TRBV27	CASSFARVFADTQYF	TGTGCCAGCAGTTTCGCCAGGGTGTTCGCAGATACGCAGTATTTT
.	TRBJ2-6	once	TRBV5-8	CASSGGVISSGANVLTF	TGTGCCAGCAGCGGGGGCGTTATTAGCTCTGGGGCCAACGTCCTGACTTTC
TRBD1	TRBJ2-5	.	TRBV27	CASSLLGQGGQETQYF	TGTGCCAGCAGTTTGTTGGGACAGGGAGGCCAAGAGACCCAGTACTTC
.	TRBJ1-2	.	TRBV14	CASSPTYGNYGYTF	TGTGCCAGCAGCCCGACATACGGCAACTATGGCTACACCTTC
TRBD1	TRBJ1-1	.	TRBV5-1	CASKWTGDGTEAFF	TGCGCCAGCAAATGGACAGGGGACGGCACTGAAGCTTTCTTT
TRBD1	TRBJ1-6	once	TRBV7-2	CASSLDRGNSPLHF	TGTGCCAGCAGCTTGGACAGGGGAAATTCACCCCTCCACTTT
TRBD1	TRBJ1-2	.	TRBV7-3	CASSNQTGGDRGARIYGYTF	TGTGCCAGCAGCAACCAGACCGGTGGGGACAGGGGGGCCAGAATCTATGGCTACACCTTC
.	TRBJ2-1	.	TRBV4-1	CASSQGVASAGEQFF	TGCGCCAGCAGCCAAGGGGTGGCTAGCGCGGGTGAGCAGTTCTTC
.	TRBJ2-3	few	TRBV6-6	CASSYSSADTQYF	TGTGCCAGCAGTTATTCTAGCGCCGATACGCAGTATTTT
TRBD1	TRBJ1-2	.	TRBV25-1	CASSAADLGQGYGYTF	TGTGCCAGCAGTGCAGCCGACTTGGGACAGGGCTATGGCTACACCTTC
.	TRBJ2-7	.	TRBV13	CASSLEGAREQYF	TGTGCCAGCAGCTTGGAGGGGGCAAGAGAGCAGTACTTC
TRBD1	TRBJ1-2	.	TRBV29-1	CSATGGKGYTF	TGCAGCGCTACAGGGGGAAAGGGCTACACCTTC
.	TRBJ1-5	.	TRBV11-3	CASSLDIGGDQPQHF	TGTGCCAGCAGCCTCGATATTGGGGGGGATCAGCCCCAGCATTTT
.	TRBJ2-3	.	TRBV7-9	CASSAISPDTQYF	TGTGCCAGCAGCGCCATTAGCCCCGATACGCAGTATTTT
.	TRBJ2-1	.	TRBV13	CASAGLGGNEQFF	TGTGCCAGCGCCGGGCTAGGGGGCAATGAGCAGTTCTTC
.	TRBJ2-1	.	TRBV29-1	CSGRRAHEQFF	TGCAGCGGCCGCAGGGCCCATGAGCAGTTCTTC
.	TRBJ1-1	.	TRBV5-1	CASSLGQIMNTEAFF	TGCGCCAGCAGCTTGGGACAGATCATGAACACTGAAGCTTTCTTT
TRBD2	TRBJ2-7	.	TRBV7-8	CASSSTGTSGGAYIYEQYF	TGTGCCAGCAGCTCTACCGGGACTAGCGGGGGGGCCTACATATACGAGCAGTACTTC
TRBD1	TRBJ2-1	.	TRBV6-4	CASSDGGDREGEYEQFF	TGTGCCAGCAGTGACGGGGGGGACAGGGAAGGGGAGTATGAGCAGTTCTTC